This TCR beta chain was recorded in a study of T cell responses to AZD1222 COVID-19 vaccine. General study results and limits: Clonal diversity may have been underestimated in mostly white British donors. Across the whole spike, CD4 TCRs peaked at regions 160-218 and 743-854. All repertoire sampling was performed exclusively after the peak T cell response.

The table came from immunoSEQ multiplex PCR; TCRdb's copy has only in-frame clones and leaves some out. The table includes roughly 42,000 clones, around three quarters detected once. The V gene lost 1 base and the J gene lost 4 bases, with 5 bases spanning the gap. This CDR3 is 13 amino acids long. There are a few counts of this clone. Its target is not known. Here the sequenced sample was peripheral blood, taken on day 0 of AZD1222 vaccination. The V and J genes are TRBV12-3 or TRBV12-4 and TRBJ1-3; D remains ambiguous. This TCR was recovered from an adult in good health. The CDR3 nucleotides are TGTGCCAGCAGTTTAGATTGGGGAAACACCATATATTTT. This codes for CASSLDWGNTIYF.